The T cell receptor beta chain described here comes from a study of cytomegalovirus exposure and HLA in healthy donors. Findings and limits, study-wide: In a later analysis, specific HLA alleles were associated with about 18,000 TCR beta sequences at a 0.05 false discovery rate.

With 4 bases removed from V and 0 bases from J, the gap between germline ends came to 10 bases. This CDR3 has 14 residues. Germline loops: CDR1 SGHRS, CDR2 YFSETQ. Worth noting for this clone: Its matching antigen is unknown.

Primers for the PCR totalled 60 Vbeta and 13 Jbeta. This table comes from immunoSEQ multiplex PCR, and its TCRdb copy is limited to in-frame clones, with some not included. The sample has roughly 170,000 clones; around 82% are singletons. This TCR derives from a male donor in good health and CMV-seronegative. The specimen sequenced was PBMCs. The chain uses TRBV5-1 and TRBJ1-1; D is unclear. The CDR3 region is CASSPGPVNTEAFF. As DNA, the CDR3 is TGCGCCAGCAGCCCTGGGCCGGTGAACACTGAAGCTTTCTTT.